The sequence of this TCR beta chain was determined in a study of cytomegalovirus exposure and HLA in healthy donors. The wider study: From donors who were HLA-typed, an early data release held 80 million to 85 million unique TCRs. Regarding the study as a whole: The study listed 164 cytomegalovirus-associated TCR beta chains. CMV serostatus alone was available as immune exposure information. Across donors, presence/absence analyses took sequencing depth to be roughly uniform.

Germline V gene sequence: CDR1 KGHSH, CDR2 LQKENI. This CDR3 comprises 17 residues. V was clipped by 2 bases and J by 4 bases; unmatched bases: 13. PCR primers comprised 60 Vbeta and 13 Jbeta primers. This table comes from immunoSEQ multiplex PCR, and its TCRdb copy is limited to in-frame clones, with some not included. The sample yields under 200,000 clones, roughly 71% seen once. This clone has only one observation. Its specificity is unknown. The gene calls are TRBV18 and TRBJ2-5; 7 bases are shared with TRBD2. This TCR was recovered from a woman in her fifties or sixties in good health and CMV-seropositive. Material for sequencing was PBMCs. CDR3 DNA sequence: TGTGCCAGCTCACCATTACCTCCGGGACTATCAGGAGAGACCCAGTACTTC. Protein sequence: CASSPLPPGLSGETQYF.